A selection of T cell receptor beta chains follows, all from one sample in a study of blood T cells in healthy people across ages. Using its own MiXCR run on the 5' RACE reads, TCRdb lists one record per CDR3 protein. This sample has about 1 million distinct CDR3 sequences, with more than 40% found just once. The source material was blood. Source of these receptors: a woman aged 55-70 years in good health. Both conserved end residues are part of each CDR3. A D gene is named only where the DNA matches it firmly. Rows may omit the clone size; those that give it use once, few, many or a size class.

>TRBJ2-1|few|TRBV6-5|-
CASSSPGTARRVYNEQFF
TGTGCCAGCAGTTCCCCGGGGACAGCCAGGAGGGTCTACAATGAGCAGTTCTTC
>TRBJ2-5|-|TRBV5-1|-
CASSLGDHTVQETQYF
TGCGCCAGCAGCTTGGGGGACCATACCGTTCAAGAGACCCAGTACTTC
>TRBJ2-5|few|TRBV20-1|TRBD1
CSAIKTGSRETQYF
TGCAGTGCTATTAAGACAGGGTCCCGAGAGACCCAGTACTTC
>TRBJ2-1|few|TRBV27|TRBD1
CASARTGGNEQFF
TGTGCCAGCGCCCGGACAGGGGGCAATGAGCAGTTCTTC
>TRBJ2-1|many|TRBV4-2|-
CASSQEPHQYNEQFF
TGTGCCAGCAGCCAAGAGCCCCACCAGTACAATGAGCAGTTCTTC
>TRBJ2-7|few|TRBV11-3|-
CASSPQAGPYEQYF
TGTGCCAGCAGCCCCCAAGCGGGCCCCTACGAGCAGTACTTC
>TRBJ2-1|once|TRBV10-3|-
CAISESANEQFF
TGTGCCATCAGTGAGTCAGCTAATGAGCAGTTCTTC
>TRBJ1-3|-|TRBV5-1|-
CASSSEQGHRSGNTIYF
TGCGCCAGCAGCTCGGAACAGGGCCACCGCTCTGGAAACACCATATATTTT
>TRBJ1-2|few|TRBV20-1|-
CSEQVWSDYGYTF
TGCAGTGAGCAGGTGTGGAGTGACTATGGCTACACCTTC
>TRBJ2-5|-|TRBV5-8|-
CASSATDQETQYF
TGTGCCAGCAGCGCTACAGACCAAGAGACCCAGTACTTC
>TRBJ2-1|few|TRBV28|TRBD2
CASTSGTDGRNEQFF
TGTGCCAGCACATCTGGAACGGACGGGAGGAATGAGCAGTTCTTC